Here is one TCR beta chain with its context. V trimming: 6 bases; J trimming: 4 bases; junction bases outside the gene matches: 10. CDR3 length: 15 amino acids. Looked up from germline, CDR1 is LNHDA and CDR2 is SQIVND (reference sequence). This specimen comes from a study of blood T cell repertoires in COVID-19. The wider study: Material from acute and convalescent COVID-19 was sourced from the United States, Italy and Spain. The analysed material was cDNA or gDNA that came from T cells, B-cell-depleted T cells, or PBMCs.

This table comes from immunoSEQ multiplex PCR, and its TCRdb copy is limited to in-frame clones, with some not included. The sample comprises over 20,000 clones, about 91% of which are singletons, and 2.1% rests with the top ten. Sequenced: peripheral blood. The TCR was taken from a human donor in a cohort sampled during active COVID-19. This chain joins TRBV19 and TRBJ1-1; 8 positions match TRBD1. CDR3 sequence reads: CASRAQGQGGTEAFF. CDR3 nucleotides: TGTGCCAGTAGAGCTCAAGGACAGGGAGGCACTGAAGCTTTCTTT.